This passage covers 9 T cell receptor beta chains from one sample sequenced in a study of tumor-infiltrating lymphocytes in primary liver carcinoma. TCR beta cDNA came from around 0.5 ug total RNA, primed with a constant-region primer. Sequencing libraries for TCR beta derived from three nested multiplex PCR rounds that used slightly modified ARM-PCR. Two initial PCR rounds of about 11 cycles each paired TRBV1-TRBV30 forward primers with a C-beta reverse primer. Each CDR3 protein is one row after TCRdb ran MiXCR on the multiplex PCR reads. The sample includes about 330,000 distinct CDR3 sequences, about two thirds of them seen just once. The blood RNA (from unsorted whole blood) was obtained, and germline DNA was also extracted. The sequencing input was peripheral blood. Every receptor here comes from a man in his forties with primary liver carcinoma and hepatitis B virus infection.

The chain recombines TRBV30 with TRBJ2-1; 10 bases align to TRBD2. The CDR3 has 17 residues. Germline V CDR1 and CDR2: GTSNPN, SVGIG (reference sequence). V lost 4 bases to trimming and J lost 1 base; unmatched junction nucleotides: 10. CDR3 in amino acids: CAWIGPGLAESYNEQFF. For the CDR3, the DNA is TGTGCCTGGATAGGTCCTGGACTAGCGGAATCCTACAATGAGCAGTTCTTC.

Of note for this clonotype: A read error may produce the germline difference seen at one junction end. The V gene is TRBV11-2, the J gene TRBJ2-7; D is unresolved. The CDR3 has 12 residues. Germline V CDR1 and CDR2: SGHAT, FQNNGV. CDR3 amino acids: CVSNTAALEQYF. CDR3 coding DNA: TGTGTCAGCAACACCGCGGCACTCGAGCAGTACTTC.

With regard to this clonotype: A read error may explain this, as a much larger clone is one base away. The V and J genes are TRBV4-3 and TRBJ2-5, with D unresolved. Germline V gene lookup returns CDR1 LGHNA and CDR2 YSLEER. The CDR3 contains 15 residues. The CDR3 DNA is TGCACCAGCAGCCAAGATCCGGCTAGTCAAGAGACCCAGTACTTC. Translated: CTSSQDPASQETQYF.

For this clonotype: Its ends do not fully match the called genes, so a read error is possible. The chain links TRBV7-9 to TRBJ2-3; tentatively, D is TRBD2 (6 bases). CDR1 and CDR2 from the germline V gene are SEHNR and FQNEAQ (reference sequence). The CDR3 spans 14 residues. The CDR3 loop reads CDSGTSGSKDTQYF. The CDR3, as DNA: TGTGACAGCGGAACCTCCGGGAGCAAGGATACGCAGTATTTT. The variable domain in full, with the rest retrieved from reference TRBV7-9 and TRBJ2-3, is DTGVSQNPRHKITKRGQNVTFRCDPISEHNRLYWYRQTLGQGPEFLTYFQNEAQLEKSRLLSDRFSAERPKGSFSTLEIQRTEQGDSAMYLCDSGTSGSKDTQYFGPGTRLTVL.

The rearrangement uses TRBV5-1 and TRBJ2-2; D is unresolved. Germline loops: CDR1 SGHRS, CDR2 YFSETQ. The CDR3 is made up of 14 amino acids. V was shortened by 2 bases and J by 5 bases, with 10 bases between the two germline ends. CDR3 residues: CASSLAPGTGELFF. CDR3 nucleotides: TGCGCCAGCAGCTTAGCACCAGGAACCGGGGAGCTGTTTTTT.

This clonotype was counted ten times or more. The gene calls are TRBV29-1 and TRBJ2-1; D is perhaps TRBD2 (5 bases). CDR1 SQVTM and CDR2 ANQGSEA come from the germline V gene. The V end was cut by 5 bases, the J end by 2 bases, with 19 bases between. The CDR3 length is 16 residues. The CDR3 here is CSVTLWASRTYNEQFF. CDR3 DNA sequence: TGCAGCGTTACCCTATGGGCTAGCAGAACCTACAATGAGCAGTTCTTC.

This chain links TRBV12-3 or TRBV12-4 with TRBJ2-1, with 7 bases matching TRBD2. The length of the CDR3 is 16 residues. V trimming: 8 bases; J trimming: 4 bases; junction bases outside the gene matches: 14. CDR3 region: CASGRGRGSRYNEQFF. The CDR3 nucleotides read TGTGCCAGCGGGAGGGGTCGGGGGAGCAGGTACAATGAGCAGTTCTTC.

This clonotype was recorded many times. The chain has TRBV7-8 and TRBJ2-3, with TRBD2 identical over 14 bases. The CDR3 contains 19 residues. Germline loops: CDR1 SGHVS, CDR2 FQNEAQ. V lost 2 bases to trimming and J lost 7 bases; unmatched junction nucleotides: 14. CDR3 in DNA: TGTGCCAGCAGCTTAAATTTTGAGGGACTAGCGGGAGCATTAAATACGCAGTATTTT. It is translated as CASSLNFEGLAGALNTQYF.

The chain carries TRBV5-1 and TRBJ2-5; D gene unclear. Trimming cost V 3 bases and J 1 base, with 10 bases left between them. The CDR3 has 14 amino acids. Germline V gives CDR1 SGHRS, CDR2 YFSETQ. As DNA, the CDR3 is TGCGCCAGCAGCTGGGGTAGGGCCCAAGAGACCCAGTACTTC. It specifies CASSWGRAQETQYF. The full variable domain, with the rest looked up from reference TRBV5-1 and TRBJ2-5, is KAGVTQTPRYLIKTRGQQVTLSCSPISGHRSVSWYQQTPGQGLQFLFEYFSETQRNKGNFPGRFSGRQFSNSRSEMNVSTLELGDSALYLCASSWGRAQETQYFGPGTRLLVL.